This TCR beta chain originates from a study of CD8 T cells in ankylosing spondylitis. As to this clonotype: No antigen is known for it.

Findings and limits, study-wide: Typical of ankylosing spondylitis blood, it appeared, was a TCR beta motif of eight highly homologous variants. According to the report, clones linked to the disease were significantly enriched in matched synovial fluid samples taken from ankylosing spondylitis patients.

For TCR beta, libraries came from quantitative 5'-RACE with molecular barcodes. TCRdb fed the 5' RACE reads into MiXCR, producing one record per CDR3 protein. Among 350,000 to 450,000 distinct CDR3 sequences listed, 20% to 30% were seen once. Trimming took 2 bases from V and 3 from J, leaving 8 bases between them. CDR1 and CDR2 (germline): DFQATT, SNEGSKA (reference sequence). The CDR3 loop spans 12 amino acids. This chain joins TRBV20-1 and TRBJ2-7, with D unresolved. Sequenced sample: blood, either unsorted or a sorted T cell fraction (not recorded which). This TCR derives from a male donor with ankylosing spondylitis. The CDR3 region is CSARSRVYEQYF. CDR3 in DNA: TGCAGTGCTAGATCACGGGTCTACGAGCAGTACTTC.